This entry lists 19 T cell receptor beta chains sequenced from one sample in a study of CD8+ T cells in alopecia areata. RNA was extracted and reverse transcribed into cDNA as the sequencing template. The assay was immunoSEQ multiplex PCR, and TCRdb's table has in-frame clones only and misses some. The profile shows roughly 150,000 clones, 62% of them singletons. Sequenced input: CD8+ T cells sorted from blood. The receptors were sampled from a human donor in good health.

There are a few counts of this clone. The CDR3 region has the DNA TGCAGCGCTACTCATAGCGGAACCTCCTACGAGCAGTACTTC. Amino acid sequence: CSATHSGTSYEQYF. V gene TRBV29-1 combines with J gene TRBJ2-7; perhaps TRBD2 as D (6 bases). The V and J ends lost 7 bases and 0 bases respectively, with 16 bases between them. The CDR3 is 14 residues long. Germline V lookup: CDR1 SQVTM, CDR2 ANQGSEA.

This clone has only one observation. V gene TRBV30 combines with J gene TRBJ2-3; 7 bases line up with TRBD2. The CDR3 totals 14 residues. The germline V gene encodes CDR1 GTSNPN and CDR2 SVGIG (reference sequence). V dropped 1 base and J dropped 4; count of bases not matched to a gene: 5. The CDR3 region has the DNA TGTGCCTGGAGTGGGCTAGCGGCTTCAGATACGCAGTATTTT. Translating it yields CAWSGLAASDTQYF.

This clone occurred a few times. The J gene is TRBJ2-1, the V gene TRBV29-1; tentatively, D is TRBD2 (6 bases). The CDR3 totals 11 residues. V lost 7 bases and J lost 6, with 10 bases in between. Looked up from germline, CDR1 is SQVTM and CDR2 is ANQGSEA. The CDR3 nucleotides read TGCAGCGCTCCGCGGGGCAATGAGCAGTTCTTC. Translation: CSAPRGNEQFF.

J is TRBJ2-1 and V is TRBV7-6, with 11 bases matching TRBD2. Germline assignment: CDR1 SGHVS and CDR2 FNYEAQ. V shed 0 bases and J 0 bases; nucleotides not matched to a gene: 10. This CDR3 has 20 amino acids. CDR3 amino acids: CASSLAPGLAGPSSYNEQFF. For the CDR3, the DNA is TGTGCCAGCAGCTTAGCCCCAGGACTAGCGGGCCCCAGCTCCTACAATGAGCAGTTCTTC.

In this sample, this clone turned up a few times. This chain joins TRBV29-1 and TRBJ1-2; D possibly corresponds to TRBD1 (5 bases). V lost 7 bases, J lost 2 bases, and 11 bases lay in between. The CDR3 is 12 amino acids. Per germline, CDR1 SQVTM and CDR2 ANQGSEA. The CDR3 DNA is TGCAGCGGTACGACAGTGAACTATGGCTACACCTTC. Translating gives CSGTTVNYGYTF.

J is TRBJ2-2 and V is TRBV5-1; D is tentatively TRBD1 or TRBD2 (5 bases each). The germline V gene encodes CDR1 SGHRS and CDR2 YFSETQ. The germline V and J ends were trimmed by 0 bases and 4 bases, with 10 bases remaining between them. CDR3 size: 15 residues. In DNA form, the CDR3 reads TGCGCCAGCAGCTTGGCTTGGGGGTCCACCGGGGAGCTGTTTTTT. It translates to CASSLAWGSTGELFF.

Points on this clone: The junction does not match germline at one end; this may be a read error. The gene calls are TRBV5-1 and TRBJ1-1; 9 bases map to TRBD1. The CDR3 extends over 15 amino acids. Germline V gene data show CDR1 as SGHRS and CDR2 as YFSETQ. CDR3 residues: CASSPYRGLKTEAFF. CDR3 nucleotide sequence: TGCGCCAGCAGCCCTTACAGGGGGCTGAAGACTGAAGCTTTCTTT.

This clone has a count of ten or more. V gene TRBV4-1 combines with J gene TRBJ2-1; possibly TRBD2 for D (5 bases). The CDR3 covers 20 residues. Germline CDR1 MGHRA, CDR2 YSYEKL. Deletions cut 2 bases from V and 7 bases from J, with 30 bases between. CDR3 nucleotide sequence: TGCGCCAGCAGCCAACTGACCGAACGACGTGACGGGATGGATAGGAATGAGCAGTTCTTC. Residues: CASSQLTERRDGMDRNEQFF.

This chain links TRBV27 with TRBJ1-5, with D hard to call. The CDR3 spans 12 residues. Germline CDR1 reads MNHEY; CDR2 reads SMNVEV (reference sequence). Between the trimmed V and J ends, which lost 5 bases and 7 bases, there was a span of 9 bases. The CDR3 protein is CASSPLGQPQHF. CDR3 coding DNA: TGTGCCAGCAGTCCACTGGGCCAGCCCCAGCATTTT.

V is TRBV18 and J is TRBJ2-5, with a tentative D call TRBD1 (6 bases). The V gene's germline CDR1 is KGHSH and CDR2 LQKENI. V was clipped by 2 bases and J by 2 bases, with 12 bases between them. The CDR3 totals 15 residues. CDR3 DNA: TGTGCCAGCTCACCATATCAGGGGAGACAAGAGACCCAGTACTTC. Protein sequence: CASSPYQGRQETQYF.

The chain is built from TRBV6-6 and TRBJ2-7; D unclear. The V end lost 4 bases, the J end lost 5 bases, and 15 bases lay between the germline ends. The CDR3 has 14 residues. Germline assignment: CDR1 MNHNY and CDR2 SVGAGI (reference sequence). This CDR3 is CASSFSVGLDEQYF. In nucleotides, the CDR3 is TGTGCCAGCAGTTTCTCCGTAGGGCTGGACGAGCAGTACTTC.

The CDR3 DNA reads as TGTGCCAGCAGTTTACCCGGACAGGGGGACGAGCAGTACTTC. This encodes CASSLPGQGDEQYF. The chain is built from TRBV28 and TRBJ2-7, with 10 bases lining up with TRBD1. This CDR3 comprises 14 residues. With V trimmed by 2 bases and J by 5 bases, 3 bases remained unmatched. The V gene's germline CDR1 is MDHEN and CDR2 SYDVKM.

This chain uses TRBV5-6 with TRBJ1-5; D is undetermined. In germline, CDR1 is SGHDT, CDR2 YYEEEE. V gave up 4 bases and J gave up 1 base, with 9 bases separating them. There are 14 residues in the CDR3. In DNA form, the CDR3 reads TGTGCCAGCAGCCATGGAGGGAGCAATCAGCCCCAGCATTTT. It is translated as CASSHGGSNQPQHF. The full variable domain, completed using reference TRBV5-6 and TRBJ1-5, is DAGVTQSPTHLIKTRGQQVTLRCSPKSGHDTVSWYQQALGQGPQFIFQYYEEEERQRGNFPDRFSGHQFPNYSSELNVNALLLGDSALYLCASSHGGSNQPQHFGDGTRLSIL.

The chain has TRBV27 and TRBJ2-1; tentatively, D is TRBD1 or TRBD2 (5 bases each). The CDR3 consists of 17 residues. CDR1 is MNHEY, CDR2 SMNVEV, per germline (reference sequence). Trimming took off 5 bases at V and 7 bases at J, with 24 bases between the two ends. The CDR3 loop reads CASSPPGPSKGGNEQFF. For the CDR3, the DNA is TGTGCCAGCAGTCCTCCGGGACCCTCGAAGGGTGGGAATGAGCAGTTCTTC.

This clone appeared a single time. This chain connects TRBV25-1 to TRBJ2-7, with a possible D match to TRBD2 (6 bases). The CDR3 has 13 amino acids. V lost 2 bases and J 1 base, leaving 6 bases between the germline ends. CDR1 is MGHDK and CDR2 is SYGVNS in the germline V gene. CDR3 in DNA: TGTGCCAGCAGTGAAGGGACTTCCTACGAGCAGTACTTC. This gives the protein CASSEGTSYEQYF.

This clone was observed a single time. The chain links TRBV5-4 to TRBJ1-1; the D gene is possibly TRBD1 (5 bases). The CDR3 extends over 12 amino acids. Per germline, CDR1 SGHNT and CDR2 YYREEE (reference sequence). V dropped 5 bases and J dropped 4 bases, with 9 bases sitting between them. In DNA, the CDR3 is TGTGCCAGCAGATATGACAGCACTGAAGCTTTCTTT. Translated, it gives CASRYDSTEAFF.

The table lists this clone with a few counts. This rearrangement joins TRBV6-4 to TRBJ2-3; 10 nucleotides match TRBD1. Trimming at V came to 2 bases and at J to 4 bases, leaving 0 bases not matched to a gene. The CDR3 is made up of 14 amino acids. Germline V CDR1 and CDR2: MRHNA, SNTAGT. The CDR3 DNA reads TGTGCCAGCAGTGACGGACAGGGGGCAGATACGCAGTATTTT. This sequence encodes CASSDGQGADTQYF.

This clone was seen a handful of times. J is TRBJ2-4 and V is TRBV27; TRBD1 agrees at 10 bases. In germline, CDR1 is MNHEY, CDR2 SMNVEV (reference sequence). The CDR3 is 14 amino acids. The V segment lost 6 bases and the J segment 7 bases; nucleotides outside the gene matches: 6. This CDR3 reads CASSLTGGRNIQYF. CDR3 DNA sequence: TGTGCCAGCAGCTTGACAGGGGGCAGGAACATTCAGTACTTC.

This chain uses TRBV4-1 with TRBJ1-1; D may be TRBD1 (5 bases). V was clipped by 4 bases and J by 7 bases, with 16 bases between them. Per germline, CDR1 MGHRA and CDR2 YSYEKL. There are 14 residues in the CDR3. The CDR3 region is CASSPKVGHFEAFF. The CDR3 region has the DNA TGCGCCAGCAGCCCGAAGGTCGGACATTTTGAAGCTTTCTTT.